Listed below are T cell receptor beta chains from one sample, sequenced in a study of identical twins. One entry per CDR3 protein results from TCRdb running MiXCR on the 5' RACE reads. The data show around 1.7 million distinct CDR3 sequences, roughly 35% seen once. The sequencing sample was made of cord blood. The receptor source for this set is a newborn girl in good health. Each CDR3 is given with its conserved first and last residue. D genes are given only for firm matches. A clone size is listed for some rows: how often the clone was seen (once, few, many), or a class if it is expanded.

clone_size j_call d_call v_call cdr3_aa cdr3_nt
. TRBJ2-2 . TRBV27 CASSLQPQGTGELFF TGTGCCAGCAGTTTACAACCCCAGGGCACCGGGGAGCTGTTTTTT
. TRBJ2-7 TRBD1 TRBV27 CASSPLSEPGQPYPYEQYF TGTGCCAGCAGTCCCCTATCGGAACCGGGACAGCCTTACCCCTACGAGCAGTACTTC
. TRBJ2-1 . TRBV11-2 CASSLDFRSSYNEQFF TGTGCCAGCAGCTTAGATTTTAGAAGCTCCTACAATGAGCAGTTCTTC
. TRBJ2-1 TRBD2 TRBV25-1 CASSEYSGAYNEQFF TGTGCCAGCAGTGAATACAGCGGGGCCTACAATGAGCAGTTCTTC
few TRBJ1-1 . TRBV18 CASSPVLGTEAFF TGTGCCAGCTCACCGGTTCTGGGCACTGAAGCTTTCTTT
once TRBJ2-2 TRBD1 TRBV9 CASSVVPTGANTGELFF TGTGCCAGCAGCGTAGTCCCGACAGGGGCGAACACCGGGGAGCTGTTTTTT
few TRBJ2-3 TRBD2 TRBV4-1 CASSRIAGGQGTDTQYF TGCGCCAGCAGCCGAATAGCGGGGGGGCAAGGCACAGATACGCAGTATTTT
. TRBJ2-1 . TRBV5-1 CASTLVRGEQFF TGCGCCAGTACACTAGTCCGTGGTGAGCAGTTCTTC
. TRBJ2-1 . TRBV4-2 CASSQDQTRETQFF TGTGCCAGCAGCCAAGATCAAACTCGAGAGACCCAGTTCTTC
. TRBJ1-2 . TRBV9 CASSVAEDFRGYGYTF .
. TRBJ2-5 TRBD2 TRBV15 CATSRTSGQETQYF TGTGCCACCAGCAGGACTAGCGGGCAAGAGACCCAGTACTTC